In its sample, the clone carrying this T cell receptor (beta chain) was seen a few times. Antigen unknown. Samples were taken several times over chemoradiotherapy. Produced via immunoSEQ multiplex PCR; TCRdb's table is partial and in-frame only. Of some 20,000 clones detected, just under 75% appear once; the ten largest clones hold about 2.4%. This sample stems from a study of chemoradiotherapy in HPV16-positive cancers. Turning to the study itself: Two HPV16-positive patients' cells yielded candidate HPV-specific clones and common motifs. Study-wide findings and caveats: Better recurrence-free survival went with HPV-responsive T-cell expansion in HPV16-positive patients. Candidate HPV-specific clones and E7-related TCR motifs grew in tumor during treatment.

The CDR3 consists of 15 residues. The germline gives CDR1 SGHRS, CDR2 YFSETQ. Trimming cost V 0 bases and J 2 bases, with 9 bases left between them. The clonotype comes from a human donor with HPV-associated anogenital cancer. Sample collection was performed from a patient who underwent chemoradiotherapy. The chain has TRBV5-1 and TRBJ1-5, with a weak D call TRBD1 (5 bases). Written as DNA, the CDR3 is TGCGCCAGCAGCTTGGACGGGGGAGGCAATCAGCCCCAGCATTTT. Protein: CASSLDGGGNQPQHF.